This T cell receptor beta chain was observed in a study of blood T cell repertoires in COVID-19. Study information: Acute and convalescent COVID-19 specimens originated in the United States, Italy and Spain.

Participants spanned ages about 18 to 100 years and resided in fewer than 30 US areas. Two negative PCRs, clearance, or symptom resolution were required of recovered Cohort 3 donors. Per the original methods: Amplification of reference gene primers provided the estimated nucleated cell counts. Measured with immunoSEQ multiplex PCR; TCRdb has only the in-frame clones, and not every one. The V and J calls and clone size were taken over from that table, and D and trimming were inferred from the DNA. The sample records fewer than 150,000 clones, around 86% being singletons. The CDR3 consists of 17 residues. Germline V gene data show CDR1 as SGHNT and CDR2 as YYREEE (reference sequence). The ends lost 1 base at V and 6 bases at J; junction bases unmatched: 13.

The sample was PBMCs or T cells enriched from blood (not recorded which). This rearrangement joins TRBV5-4 to TRBJ2-3; 8 bases align to TRBD2. The TCR was taken from a man aged 25-40 years who had recovered from COVID-19. The CDR3 DNA is TGTGCCAGCAGCTTGAGTGAGCGGGGGCCTCGGCAGGATACGCAGTATTTT. Protein: CASSLSERGPRQDTQYF.